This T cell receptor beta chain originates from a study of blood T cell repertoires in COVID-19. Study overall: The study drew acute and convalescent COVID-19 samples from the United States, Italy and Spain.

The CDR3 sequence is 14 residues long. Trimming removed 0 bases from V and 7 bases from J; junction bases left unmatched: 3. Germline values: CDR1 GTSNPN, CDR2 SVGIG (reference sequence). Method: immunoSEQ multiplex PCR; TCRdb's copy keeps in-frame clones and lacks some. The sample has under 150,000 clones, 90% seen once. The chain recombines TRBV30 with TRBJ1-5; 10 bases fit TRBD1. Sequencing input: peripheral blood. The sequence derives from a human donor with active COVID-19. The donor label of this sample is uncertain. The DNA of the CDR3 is TGTGCCTGGAGTGTAGGGACAGGGGACCAGCCCCAGCATTTT. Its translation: CAWSVGTGDQPQHF. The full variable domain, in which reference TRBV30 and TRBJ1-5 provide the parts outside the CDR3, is SQTIHQWPATLVQPVGSPLSLECTVEGTSNPNLYWYRQAAGRGLQLLFYSVGIGQISSEVPQNLSASRPQDRQFILSSKKLLLSDSGFYLCAWSVGTGDQPQHFGDGTRLSIL.